The T cell receptor (beta chain) described here comes from a study of human T cells and chemical hapten exposure. Trimming removed 0 bases from V and 2 bases from J; junction bases left unmatched: 1. Germline V gene lookup returns CDR1 DFQATT and CDR2 SNEGSKA (reference sequence). The CDR3 extends over 14 amino acids. From the RACE reads, TCRdb called clonotypes with MiXCR, one entry per CDR3 protein. The sample comprises some 90,000 distinct CDR3 sequences, 8.5% of which are singletons, and approximately 2.8% rests with the top ten. Specified time point: pre-sensitization, week 0. This sample's treatment: therapeutic diphenylcyclopropenone sensitization with weekly scalp DPC. This clonotype was observed at least ten times.

The V gene is TRBV20-1, the J gene TRBJ1-5, with 7 positions matching TRBD1. This TCR came from a man aged 40-55 years with alopecia areata. Some clones in this sample may be carry-over from other donors' samples. This sample comprised whole blood, obtained in connection with sensitization to the hapten diphenylcyclopropenone (DPC). DNA of the CDR3: TGCAGTGCTAGAGAAGGGGGCGGCAATCAGCCCCAGCATTTT. Residues: CSAREGGGNQPQHF.